These T cell receptor beta chains were read from a single sample in a study of T-cell memory formation after mild COVID-19. TCRdb independently ran MiXCR on the 5' RACE reads; one entry per CDR3 protein. This table holds 140,000 or so distinct CDR3 sequences, around 14% found once. Sample: PBMCs or a T cell subset sorted from them (not recorded which). These receptors all stem from an adult woman who had mild COVID-19 (a few samples of this study predate the infection). Cell type and time point are not known. CDR3s include the opening cysteine and the closing phenylalanine or tryptophan. D genes are given only for firm matches. Expanded clones are given a class, and other clones once, few, many or no size at all.

TRBJ2-1 | TRBV10-3 | few | TRBD1 | CAISDPGQDNNEQFF | TGTGCCATCAGTGACCCAGGACAGGATAACAATGAGCAGTTCTTC
TRBJ1-3 | TRBV7-9 | NA | NA | CASSLQPPFSGNTIYF | TGTGCCAGCAGCCTCCAACCACCTTTCTCTGGAAACACCATATATTTT
TRBJ1-5 | TRBV15 | NA | NA | CATSRDLGTYSNQPQHF | TGTGCCACCAGCAGAGATCTAGGGACCTATAGCAATCAGCCCCAGCATTTT
TRBJ2-3 | TRBV12-3/TRBV12-4 | NA | NA | CASSSQGEGADTQYF | TGTGCCAGCAGTTCTCAGGGGGAGGGAGCAGATACGCAGTATTTT
TRBJ1-1 | TRBV20-1 | few | NA | CSTGVGTEAFF | TGCAGTACGGGGGTAGGCACTGAAGCTTTCTTT
TRBJ2-1 | TRBV4-1 | NA | TRBD2 | CASSQPGTSGIEQFF | TGCGCCAGCAGCCAACCCGGGACTAGCGGGATTGAGCAGTTCTTC
TRBJ2-3 | TRBV6-5 | few | NA | CASIGTDTQYF | TGTGCCAGCATAGGCACAGATACGCAGTATTTT
TRBJ2-6 | TRBV4-3 | NA | TRBD2 | CASSQGTSAGANVLTF | TGCGCCAGCAGCCAAGGGACTAGCGCTGGGGCCAACGTCCTGACTTTC
TRBJ1-1 | TRBV12-3/TRBV12-4 | few | NA | CATLYDGTEAFF | TGTGCCACCTTATACGATGGCACTGAAGCTTTCTTT
TRBJ2-7 | TRBV29-1 | NA | NA | CSVEVPTPGEQYF | TGCAGCGTTGAAGTCCCTACTCCGGGCGAGCAGTACTTC
TRBJ2-7 | TRBV12-3/TRBV12-4 | NA | NA | CASSHTAYEQYF | TGTGCCAGCAGTCACACGGCCTACGAGCAGTACTTC
TRBJ2-1 | TRBV11-2 | few | TRBD2 | CASSASGGHEQFF | TGTGCCAGCAGCGCTAGCGGGGGTCATGAGCAGTTCTTC
TRBJ2-7 | TRBV20-1 | NA | TRBD2 | CSAHDPGLPSYEQYF | TGCAGTGCCCACGATCCGGGACTACCTTCCTACGAGCAGTACTTC
TRBJ2-3 | TRBV11-2 | NA | TRBD2 | CASSFETSGVTDTQYF | TGTGCCAGCAGCTTCGAGACTAGCGGGGTCACAGATACGCAGTATTTT
TRBJ1-5 | TRBV27 | few | NA | CASSLQGSGQPQHF | TGTGCCAGCAGTTTACAGGGATCCGGGCAGCCCCAGCATTTT
TRBJ2-7 | TRBV20-1 | NA | TRBD1 | CSARDGQGASYEQYF | TGCAGTGCTAGAGATGGGCAGGGGGCTTCCTACGAGCAGTACTTC
TRBJ2-3 | TRBV15 | NA | TRBD2 | CATSRAERGSTDTQYF | TGTGCCACCAGCAGAGCCGAGCGGGGGAGCACAGATACGCAGTATTTT
TRBJ2-7 | TRBV5-1 | few | NA | CASSFGPNSYEQYF | TGCGCCAGCAGCTTCGGACCTAACTCCTACGAGCAGTACTTC
TRBJ2-7 | TRBV4-1 | once | NA | CASSQAPGASYEQYF | TGCGCCAGCAGCCAAGCCCCCGGGGCCTCCTACGAGCAGTACTTC
TRBJ2-5 | TRBV7-9 | NA | NA | CASSFVTGETQYF | TGTGCCAGCAGCTTTGTAACGGGGGAGACCCAGTACTTC
TRBJ2-1 | TRBV12-3/TRBV12-4 | NA | NA | CASKKRAEQFF | TGTGCCAGCAAAAAGCGGGCGGAGCAGTTCTTC
TRBJ2-5 | TRBV24-1 | NA | NA | CATSGNQETQYF | TGTGCCACCAGCGGGAACCAAGAGACCCAGTACTTC
TRBJ2-7 | TRBV4-3 | NA | NA | CASSRWPGRLDEQYF | TGCGCCAGCAGCCGATGGCCCGGCAGGCTTGACGAGCAGTACTTC
TRBJ1-1 | TRBV7-9 | few | NA | CASSFPQHRLNTEAFF | TGTGCCAGCAGCTTCCCACAACATCGATTGAACACTGAAGCTTTCTTT
TRBJ2-7 | TRBV7-9 | many | NA | CASSDGRAGYEQYF | TGTGCCAGCAGCGACGGTAGGGCAGGCTACGAGCAGTACTTC
TRBJ1-1 | TRBV6-2/TRBV6-3 | many | NA | CASETGMKNTEAFF | TGTGCCAGCGAAACAGGGATGAAGAACACTGAAGCTTTCTTT
TRBJ2-7 | TRBV7-6 | NA | TRBD2 | CASSVSGTSKDEQYF | TGTGCCAGCAGCGTCTCCGGGACTAGCAAAGACGAGCAGTACTTC
TRBJ1-1 | TRBV13 | few | NA | CASSLLGSRLRTTEAFF | TGTGCCAGCAGCTTATTAGGGTCCAGGCTTCGGACCACTGAAGCTTTCTTT
TRBJ2-7 | TRBV7-9 | few | NA | CASRSLGSYEQYF | TGTGCCAGCAGATCACTGGGGTCCTACGAGCAGTACTTC
TRBJ2-7 | TRBV4-1 | few | TRBD2 | CASSQGGGDYYEQYF | TGCGCCAGCAGCCAAGGAGGCGGGGACTATTACGAGCAGTACTTC
TRBJ1-3 | TRBV19 | few | NA | CASSPGWGRLSGNTIYF | TGTGCCAGTAGTCCCGGCTGGGGACGGCTCTCTGGAAACACCATATATTTT
TRBJ2-7 | TRBV11-2 | few | NA | CASSLVSIRGQSYEQYF | TGTGCCAGCAGCTTAGTCTCTATTCGGGGTCAAAGCTACGAGCAGTACTTC
TRBJ1-5 | TRBV18 | few | NA | CASSPGANQPQHF | TGTGCCAGCTCACCAGGTGCCAATCAGCCCCAGCATTTT
TRBJ2-5 | TRBV7-9 | few | NA | CASSLSGTLRGQYF | TGTGCCAGCAGCTTGTCCGGGACCCTGAGGGGCCAGTACTTC
TRBJ2-1 | TRBV12-3/TRBV12-4 | many | NA | CASSSSVRFPTYNEQFF | TGTGCCAGCAGTAGCAGTGTCCGATTCCCTACCTACAATGAGCAGTTCTTC
TRBJ2-1 | TRBV2 | NA | NA | CASIWDIGTYEQFF | TGTGCCAGCATATGGGACATCGGTACCTATGAGCAGTTCTTC
TRBJ2-7 | TRBV3-1 | NA | NA | CASSLGFEQYF | TGTGCCAGCAGCCTGGGGTTCGAGCAGTACTTC
TRBJ1-1 | TRBV11-3 | NA | NA | CASSLRVGVRTEAFF | TGTGCCAGCAGCTTAAGGGTCGGGGTCCGCACTGAAGCTTTCTTT
TRBJ2-3 | TRBV29-1 | NA | TRBD2 | CSVDGLAETSTDTQYF | TGCAGCGTTGACGGCCTAGCGGAGACTAGCACAGATACGCAGTATTTT
TRBJ2-1 | TRBV29-1 | NA | NA | CSVEGDLGGSSYNEQFF | TGCAGCGTTGAAGGGGACCTAGGGGGTAGCTCCTACAATGAGCAGTTCTTC
TRBJ2-3 | TRBV5-5 | many | TRBD2 | CASSFLAGEWGGTDTQYF | TGTGCCAGCAGCTTCCTAGCGGGGGAGTGGGGTGGCACAGATACGCAGTATTTT
TRBJ1-2 | TRBV5-1 | many | NA | CASSFDRYYGYTF | TGCGCCAGCAGCTTCGACCGATACTATGGCTACACCTTC
TRBJ2-7 | TRBV5-1 | few | NA | CASSLEGAPYEQYF | TGCGCCAGCAGCTTGGAAGGGGCTCCATACGAGCAGTACTTC
TRBJ2-3 | TRBV12-3/TRBV12-4 | NA | NA | CASSLGVTDTQYF | TGTGCCAGCAGTTTAGGGGTAACAGATACGCAGTATTTT
TRBJ2-5 | TRBV25-1 | NA | TRBD2 | CASSEATSGQETQYF | TGTGCCAGCAGTGAAGCCACTAGCGGTCAAGAGACCCAGTACTTC
TRBJ1-2 | TRBV4-3 | few | TRBD1 | CASTPGQGYGYTF | TGCGCCAGCACCCCGGGACAGGGGTATGGCTACACCTTC
TRBJ1-1 | TRBV20-1 | NA | TRBD1 | CSARDQGTAAFF | TGCAGTGCTAGAGATCAGGGGACAGCAGCTTTCTTT
TRBJ2-1 | TRBV12-3/TRBV12-4 | few | NA | CASSLGTASYNEQFF | TGTGCCAGCAGTTTAGGTACAGCTTCCTACAATGAGCAGTTCTTC
TRBJ1-1 | TRBV7-8 | NA | NA | CASSGGNTEAFF | TGTGCCAGCAGCGGGGGGAACACTGAAGCTTTCTTT
TRBJ2-4 | TRBV10-3 | few | NA | CAISEPGAVDIQYF | TGTGCCATCAGTGAGCCGGGGGCAGTCGACATTCAGTACTTC
TRBJ1-1 | TRBV12-3/TRBV12-4 | NA | NA | CASSLSGVMNTEAFF | TGTGCCAGCAGTTTATCAGGGGTTATGAACACTGAAGCTTTCTTT
TRBJ2-7 | TRBV14 | few | NA | CASSQDRPPYEQYF | TGTGCCAGCAGCCAAGATCGTCCTCCCTACGAGCAGTACTTC
TRBJ2-3 | TRBV4-1 | NA | TRBD2 | CASSPRVAGGITDTQYF | TGCGCCAGCAGCCCCCGAGTAGCGGGGGGCATAACAGATACGCAGTATTTT
TRBJ2-5 | TRBV11-2 | NA | NA | CASSSYPRGGEETQYF | TGTGCCAGCAGCTCGTACCCCAGGGGGGGCGAAGAGACCCAGTACTTC
TRBJ2-7 | TRBV2 | NA | NA | CASSEDAGTSYEQYF | TGTGCCAGCAGTGAAGACGCCGGTACTTCCTACGAGCAGTACTTC
TRBJ2-7 | TRBV7-8 | NA | TRBD1 | CASSLRDRVAYSYEQYF | TGTGCCAGCAGCTTAAGGGACAGGGTGGCCTACTCCTACGAGCAGTACTTC
TRBJ1-1 | TRBV12-3/TRBV12-4 | NA | NA | CASTLSGYGGTEAFF | TGTGCCAGCACCCTCTCGGGGTACGGAGGGACTGAAGCTTTCTTT